Listed here are 6 T cell receptor beta chains from one sample, sequenced in a study of T cell responses to AZD1222 COVID-19 vaccine. Produced via immunoSEQ multiplex PCR; TCRdb's table is partial and in-frame only. The sample records around 120,000 clones, about 90% being singletons. Specimen: peripheral blood, collected on day 0 of AZD1222 vaccination. All receptors come from an adult in good health.

The V gene is TRBV28, the J gene TRBJ2-3; the D is unclear. Germline values: CDR1 MDHEN, CDR2 SYDVKM. The V end lost 9 bases, the J end lost 0 bases, and 16 bases lay between the germline ends. This CDR3 has 15 amino acids. Written as DNA, the CDR3 is TGTGCCAGTACTTTAGAGAGCACTAGCACAGATACGCAGTATTTT. Its translation: CASTLESTSTDTQYF.

This rearrangement joins TRBV19 to TRBJ2-1; 14 nucleotides match TRBD2. Looked up from germline, CDR1 is LNHDA and CDR2 is SQIVND (reference sequence). The CDR3 spans 18 residues. V was pared by 3 bases and J by 4 bases, with 8 bases of the junction left unmatched. This chain's CDR3 is CASSMGLAGEGVYNEQFF. The CDR3 coding sequence is TGTGCCAGTAGTATGGGACTAGCGGGAGAAGGGGTTTACAATGAGCAGTTCTTC.

A few counts support this clone. The V and J genes are TRBV21-1 and TRBJ1-5. TRBV21-1 is flagged as a pseudogene. The CDR3 is 14 residues long. In DNA form, the CDR3 reads TGTGCCAGCAGCAAAGCGCTTTCCGGGCGGGGTGGTCATTTT. It codes for CASSKALSGRGGHF.

The gene calls are TRBV9 and TRBJ2-7; 9 bases are shared with TRBD2. There are 15 residues in the CDR3. Per the germline V gene, CDR1 is SGDLS and CDR2 is YYNGEE. The V segment lost 3 bases and the J segment 6 bases; nucleotides outside the gene matches: 10. CDR3 sequence: CASSDGWREGGEQYF. Written as DNA, the CDR3 is TGTGCCAGCAGCGACGGATGGCGGGAGGGAGGCGAGCAGTACTTC. Full variable domain (remainder filled in from reference TRBV9 and TRBJ2-7): DSGVTQTPKHLITATGQRVTLRCSPRSGDLSVYWYQQSLDQGLQFLIQYYNGEERAKGNILERFSAQQFPDLHSELNLSSLELGDSALYFCASSDGWREGGEQYFGPGTRLTVT.

The sample holds a few counts of this clone. The DNA of the CDR3 is TGCGCCAGCACCCAACAGGACAGGGCTGGCAATCAGCCCCAGCATTTT. Its protein product is CASTQQDRAGNQPQHF. J is TRBJ1-5 and V is TRBV5-1; 8 bases are a match to TRBD1. V dropped 6 bases and J dropped 2; count of bases not matched to a gene: 10. CDR3 length: 16 amino acids. Germline V gene lookup returns CDR1 SGHRS and CDR2 YFSETQ. The entire variable domain, with the rest obtained from reference TRBV5-1 and TRBJ1-5, is as follows: KAGVTQTPRYLIKTRGQQVTLSCSPISGHRSVSWYQQTPGQGLQFLFEYFSETQRNKGNFPGRFSGRQFSNSRSEMNVSTLELGDSALYLCASTQQDRAGNQPQHFGDGTRLSIL.

V gene TRBV18 combines with J gene TRBJ2-7; D not resolved. V gave up 6 bases and J gave up 0 bases, with 12 bases separating them. The length of the CDR3 is 14 residues. Germline lookup yields CDR1 KGHSH and CDR2 LQKENI. The CDR3 DNA sequence: TGTGCCAGCTCTCCGAGTGAAGTCTCCTACGAGCAGTACTTC. As protein: CASSPSEVSYEQYF.